This T cell receptor (beta chain) was documented in a study (dated by TCRdb to about 2015). Broadly, across the study: The study set out to test whether tumor-infiltrating Tregs in breast cancer get recruited from blood Tregs or are instead converted in situ from other CD4+ T cell subsets. Overall study results and their limits: Tumor-infiltrating Treg TCR alpha and beta sequences overlapped most with tumor naive CD4+ T cells, then with blood naive CD4+ T cells. Tumor memory CD4+ T cell TCR gene usage was found to cluster with blood and lymph node memory CD4+ cells and with lymph node naive CD4+ cells. The validation in the larger cohort was limited to a single TCR beta V-J rearrangement instead of whole repertoires.

Amplification of full-length TCR variable regions was done by 5' RACE PCR using constant-region reverse primers, and this step was followed by semi-nested PCR with Nested Universal Primer A. The ReliaPrep RNA Cell Miniprep System was used to extract total RNA, which was then reverse transcribed into 5'RACE-ready cDNA with the SMARTer RACE 5'/3' Kit. An Illumina MiSeq was used to sequence the full-length TCR alpha and beta libraries, which had been barcoded with multiplex adaptors. Concerning the study's data processing: For each of nine subset-tissue groups, sequencing data from the five patients were pooled, and the groups were compared by unsupervised clustering of TCR gene usage. The Morisita-Horn index, with shared sequences weighted by their contribution to each repertoire, was used to calculate repertoire similarity. Clones were called with MiXCR by TCRdb after fastp trimmed the public reads at Q25, and only in-frame beta chains were retained. CDR3 protein sequences are deduplicated, and each keeps its most common genes and DNA. The V and J calls here are based on TCRdb, not the publication. Across this sample there are more than 55,000 distinct CDR3 sequences, with roughly 20% seen only once. Of the sample, roughly 3.5% is held by the ten largest clones.

Cells that were CD4+CD25+CD127-/low were the ones isolated as Tregs. Tregs, naive and memory CD4+ T cells from tumor, blood and ipsilateral draining lymph nodes of a handful of breast cancer patients underwent full-length TCR alpha and beta sequencing. Tumor tissue and lymph nodes from ipsilateral axillary dissection were perfused with PBS, minced and digested with collagenase I and hyaluronidase. A purity exceeding 90% was confirmed by FACS for the sorted cell populations. This clonotype was counted only a few times. It lacks a known antigen. One base away there is no much larger clone; base qualities are not given. There are 15 amino acids in the CDR3, from cysteine to phenylalanine inclusive. Only CDR3 DNA remains: 45 bases, in frame from the first base. CDR1 and CDR2 are drawn from the germline V gene (reference sequence): SEHNR, FQNEAQ. V lost 5 bases and J lost 1 base; the stretch between them is 14 bases long.

This clonotype was obtained from a female donor with breast cancer. The sequenced material came from tumor-infiltrating Tregs sorted from the breast tumor. This chain joins TRBV7-9 to TRBJ1-1, and perhaps TRBD1 as D gene, on 5 matching bases. This receptor has the CDR3 CASSRIPGPNTEAFF. The nucleotides are TGTGCCAGCAGCAGAATACCGGGGCCGAACACTGAAGCTTTCTTT.